The present T cell receptor beta chain was sequenced within a study of blood T cell repertoires in COVID-19. CDR3 size: 16 residues. Trimming shortened V by 0 bases and J by 2 bases, and 11 bases separated the two germline ends. The germline gives CDR1 SGHRS, CDR2 YFSETQ. Profiled with immunoSEQ multiplex PCR; TCRdb holds only in-frame clones, not every one. This sample has about 350,000 clones, with 80% to 90% found just once. The TCR sequence derives from a man younger than 45 with COVID-19, enrolled during active disease. Sequencing was done on a sample of peripheral blood. J is TRBJ2-2 and V is TRBV5-1; D gene uncertain. DNA for the CDR3: TGCGCCAGCAGCTTGGCCGAGGATGGAAACACCGGGGAGCTGTTTTTT. Residues: CASSLAEDGNTGELFF.